This T cell receptor beta chain was recorded in a study of tumor-infiltrating lymphocytes in localized non-small cell lung cancer. Background on the study: Resected tumor was paired with non-adjacent uninvolved lung from the same patient.

This clone was picked up a small number of times. As yet, its antigen is unknown. Other nucleotide sequences from this sample produce the same CDR3. Sequencing was performed with immunoSEQ multiplex PCR; in TCRdb, only in-frame clones are kept and a portion is missing. Counted here are some 8,000 clones, 77% occurring once; the ten biggest clones make up approximately 5.5%. Study-wide points: Recurrence-free survival showed no association with tumor T-cell fraction. Tumors had more T cell infiltration than uninvolved lung, per TCRbeta sequencing and CD3 counts.

Material: lung tumor tissue. The sequence derives from a human donor with non-small cell lung cancer.

The CDR3: CASSLWRDQPQHF. DNA for the CDR3: TGTGCCAGCAGCTTATGGAGAGATCAGCCCCAGCATTTT. V gene TRBV7-2 combines with J gene TRBJ1-5; D is unresolved. The V gene lost 2 bases and the J gene lost 5 bases, with 7 bases spanning the gap. The CDR3 runs 13 residues. CDR1 is SGHTA, CDR2 FQGNSA, per germline.